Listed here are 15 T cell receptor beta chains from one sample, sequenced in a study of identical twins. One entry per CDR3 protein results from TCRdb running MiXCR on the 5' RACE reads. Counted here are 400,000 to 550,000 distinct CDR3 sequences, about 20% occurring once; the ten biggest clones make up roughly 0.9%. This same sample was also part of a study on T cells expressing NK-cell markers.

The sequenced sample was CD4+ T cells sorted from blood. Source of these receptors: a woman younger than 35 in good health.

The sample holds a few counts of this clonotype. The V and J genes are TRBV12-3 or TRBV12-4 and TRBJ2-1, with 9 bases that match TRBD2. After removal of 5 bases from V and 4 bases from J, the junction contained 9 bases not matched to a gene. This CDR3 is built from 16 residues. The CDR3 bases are TGTGCCAGCAGTCACAGGTTGCTAGCGGGGTACAATGAGCAGTTCTTC. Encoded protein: CASSHRLLAGYNEQFF.

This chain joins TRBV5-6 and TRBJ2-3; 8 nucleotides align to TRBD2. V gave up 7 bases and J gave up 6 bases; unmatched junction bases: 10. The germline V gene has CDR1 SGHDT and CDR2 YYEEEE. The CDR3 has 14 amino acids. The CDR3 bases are TGTGCCAGCGTAGCGGGAACTTCCCTGGATACGCAGTATTTT. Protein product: CASVAGTSLDTQYF.

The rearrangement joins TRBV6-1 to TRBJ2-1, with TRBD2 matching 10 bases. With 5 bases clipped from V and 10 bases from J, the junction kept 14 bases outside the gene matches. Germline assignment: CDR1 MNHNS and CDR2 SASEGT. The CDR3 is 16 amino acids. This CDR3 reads CASSRQPTSGPREQFF. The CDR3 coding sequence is TGTGCCAGCAGTCGCCAACCGACTAGCGGGCCCCGGGAGCAGTTCTTC.

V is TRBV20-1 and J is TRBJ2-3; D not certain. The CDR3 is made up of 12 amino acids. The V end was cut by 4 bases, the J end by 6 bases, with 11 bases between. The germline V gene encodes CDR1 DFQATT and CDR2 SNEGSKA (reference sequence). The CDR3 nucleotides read TGCAGTGCTACCCAGAACACCGATACGCAGTATTTT. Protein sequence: CSATQNTDTQYF.

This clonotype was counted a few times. The CDR3: CSADWYNEQFF. The CDR3 DNA reads TGCAGCGCCGACTGGTACAATGAGCAGTTCTTC. The chain joins TRBV29-1 to TRBJ2-1; D gene uncertain. Deletions cut 7 bases from V and 4 bases from J, with 8 bases between. This CDR3 has 11 residues. Germline V gene data show CDR1 as SQVTM and CDR2 as ANQGSEA.

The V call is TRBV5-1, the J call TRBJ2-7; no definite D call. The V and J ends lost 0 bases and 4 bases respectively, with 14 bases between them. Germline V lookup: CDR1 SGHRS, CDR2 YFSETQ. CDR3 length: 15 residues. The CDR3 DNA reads TGCGCCAGCAGCTTGGGATGGGCAGAAGAATACGAGCAGTACTTC. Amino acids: CASSLGWAEEYEQYF. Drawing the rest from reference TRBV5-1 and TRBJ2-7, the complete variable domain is KAGVTQTPRYLIKTRGQQVTLSCSPISGHRSVSWYQQTPGQGLQFLFEYFSETQRNKGNFPGRFSGRQFSNSRSEMNVSTLELGDSALYLCASSLGWAEEYEQYFGPGTRLTVT.

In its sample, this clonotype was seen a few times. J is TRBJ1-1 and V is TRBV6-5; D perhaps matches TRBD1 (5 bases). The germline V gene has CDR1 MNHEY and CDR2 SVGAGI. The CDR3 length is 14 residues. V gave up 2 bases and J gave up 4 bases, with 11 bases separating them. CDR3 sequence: CASSYVTGGTEAFF. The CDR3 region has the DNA TGTGCCAGCAGTTACGTGACGGGGGGCACTGAAGCTTTCTTT.

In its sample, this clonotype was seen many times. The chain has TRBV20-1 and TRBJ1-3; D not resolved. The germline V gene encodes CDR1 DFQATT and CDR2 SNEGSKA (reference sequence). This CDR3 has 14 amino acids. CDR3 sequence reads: CSFSPDAYGNTIYF. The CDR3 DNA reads TGCAGCTTTTCCCCCGACGCATACGGAAACACCATATATTTT.

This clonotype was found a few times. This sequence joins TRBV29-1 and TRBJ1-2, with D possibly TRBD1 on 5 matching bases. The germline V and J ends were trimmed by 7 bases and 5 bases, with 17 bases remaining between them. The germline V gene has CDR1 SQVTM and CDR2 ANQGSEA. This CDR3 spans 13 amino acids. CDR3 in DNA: TGCAGCGGGGGCGACGGCTGGAATTATGGCTACACCTTC. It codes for CSGGDGWNYGYTF. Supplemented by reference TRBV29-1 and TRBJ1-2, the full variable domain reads SAVISQKPSRDICQRGTSLTIQCQVDSQVTMMFWYRQQPGQSLTLIATANQGSEATYESGFVIDKFPISRPNLTFSTLTVSNMSPEDSSIYLCSGGDGWNYGYTFGSGTRLTVV.

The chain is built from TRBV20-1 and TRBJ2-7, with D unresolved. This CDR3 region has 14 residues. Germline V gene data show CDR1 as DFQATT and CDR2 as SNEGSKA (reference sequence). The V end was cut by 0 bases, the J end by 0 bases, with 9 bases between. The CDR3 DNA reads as TGCAGTGCTAGAGACCCGGTAAGCTCCTACGAGCAGTACTTC. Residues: CSARDPVSSYEQYF.

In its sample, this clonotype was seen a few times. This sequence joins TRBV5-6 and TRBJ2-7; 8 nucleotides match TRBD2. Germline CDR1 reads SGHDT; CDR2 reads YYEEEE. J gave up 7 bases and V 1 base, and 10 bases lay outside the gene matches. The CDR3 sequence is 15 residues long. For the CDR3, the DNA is TGTGCCAGCAGCTTGCTCTCACTAGCGGCTACGGAGCAGTACTTC. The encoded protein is CASSLLSLAATEQYF.

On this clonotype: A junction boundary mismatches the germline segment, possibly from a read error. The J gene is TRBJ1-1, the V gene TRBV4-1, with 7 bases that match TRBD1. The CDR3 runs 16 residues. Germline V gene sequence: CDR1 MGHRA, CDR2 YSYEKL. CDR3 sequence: CASSLRGDFGALVSYF. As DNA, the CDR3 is TGCGCCAGCAGCCTCAGGGGGGACTTTGGCGCACTGGTATCTTACTTT.

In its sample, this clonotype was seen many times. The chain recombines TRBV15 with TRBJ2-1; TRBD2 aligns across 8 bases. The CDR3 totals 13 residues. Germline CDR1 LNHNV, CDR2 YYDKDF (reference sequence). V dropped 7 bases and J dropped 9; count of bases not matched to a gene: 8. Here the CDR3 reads CATNKAGEGEQFF. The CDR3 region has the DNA TGTGCCACCAACAAAGCGGGAGAGGGTGAGCAGTTCTTC.

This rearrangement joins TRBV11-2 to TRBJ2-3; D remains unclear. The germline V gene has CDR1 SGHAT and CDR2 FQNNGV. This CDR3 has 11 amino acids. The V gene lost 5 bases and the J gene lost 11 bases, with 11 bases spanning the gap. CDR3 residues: CASSARDGQYF. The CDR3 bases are TGTGCCAGCAGCGCAAGAGACGGGCAGTATTTT.

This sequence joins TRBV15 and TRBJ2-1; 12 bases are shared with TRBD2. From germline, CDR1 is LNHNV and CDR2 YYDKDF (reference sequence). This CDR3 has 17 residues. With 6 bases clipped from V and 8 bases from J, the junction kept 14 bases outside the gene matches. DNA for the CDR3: TGTGCCACCAGGAGTTCTAGCGGGAGGGGTTCTGGGCATGAGCAGTTCTTC. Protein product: CATRSSSGRGSGHEQFF.